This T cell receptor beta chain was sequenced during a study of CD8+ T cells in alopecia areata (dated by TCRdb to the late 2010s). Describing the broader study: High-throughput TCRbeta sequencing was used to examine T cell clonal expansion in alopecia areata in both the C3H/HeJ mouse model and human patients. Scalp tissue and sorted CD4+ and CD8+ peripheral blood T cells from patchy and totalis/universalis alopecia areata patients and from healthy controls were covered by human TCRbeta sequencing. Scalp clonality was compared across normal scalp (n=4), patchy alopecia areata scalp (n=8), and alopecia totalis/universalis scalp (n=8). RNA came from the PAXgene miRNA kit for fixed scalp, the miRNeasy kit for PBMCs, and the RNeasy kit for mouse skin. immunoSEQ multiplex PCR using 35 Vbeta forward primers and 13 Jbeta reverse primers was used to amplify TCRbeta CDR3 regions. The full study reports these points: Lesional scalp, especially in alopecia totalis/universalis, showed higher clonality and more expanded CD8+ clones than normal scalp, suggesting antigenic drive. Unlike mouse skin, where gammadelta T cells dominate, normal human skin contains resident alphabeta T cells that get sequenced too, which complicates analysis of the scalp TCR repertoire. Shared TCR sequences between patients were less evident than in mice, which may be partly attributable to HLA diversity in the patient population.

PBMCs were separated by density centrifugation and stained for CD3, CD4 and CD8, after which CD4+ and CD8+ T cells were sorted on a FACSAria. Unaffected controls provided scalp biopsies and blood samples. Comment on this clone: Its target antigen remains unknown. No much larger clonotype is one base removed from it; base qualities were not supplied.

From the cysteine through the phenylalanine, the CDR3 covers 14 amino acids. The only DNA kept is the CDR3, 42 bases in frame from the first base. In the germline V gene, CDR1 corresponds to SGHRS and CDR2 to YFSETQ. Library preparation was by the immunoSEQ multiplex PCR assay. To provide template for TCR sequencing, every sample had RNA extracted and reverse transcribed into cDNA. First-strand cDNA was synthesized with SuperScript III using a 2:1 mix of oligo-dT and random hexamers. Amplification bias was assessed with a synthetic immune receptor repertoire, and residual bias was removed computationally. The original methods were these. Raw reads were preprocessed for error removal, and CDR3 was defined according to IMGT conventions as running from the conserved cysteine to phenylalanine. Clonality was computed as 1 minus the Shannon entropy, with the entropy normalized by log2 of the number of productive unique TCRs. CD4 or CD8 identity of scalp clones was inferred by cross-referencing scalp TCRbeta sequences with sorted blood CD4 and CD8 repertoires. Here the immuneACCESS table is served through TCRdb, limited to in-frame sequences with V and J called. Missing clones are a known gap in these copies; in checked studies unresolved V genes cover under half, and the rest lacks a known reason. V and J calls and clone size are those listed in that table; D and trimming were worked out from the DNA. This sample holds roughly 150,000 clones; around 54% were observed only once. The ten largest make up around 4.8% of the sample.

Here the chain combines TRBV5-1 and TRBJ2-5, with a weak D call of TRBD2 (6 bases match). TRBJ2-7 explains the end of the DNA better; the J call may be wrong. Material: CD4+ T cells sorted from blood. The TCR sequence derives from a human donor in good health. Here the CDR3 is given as CASSLAGSLYEQYF. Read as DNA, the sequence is TGCGCCAGCAGCTTGGCCGGGAGCCTCTACGAGCAGTACTTC.